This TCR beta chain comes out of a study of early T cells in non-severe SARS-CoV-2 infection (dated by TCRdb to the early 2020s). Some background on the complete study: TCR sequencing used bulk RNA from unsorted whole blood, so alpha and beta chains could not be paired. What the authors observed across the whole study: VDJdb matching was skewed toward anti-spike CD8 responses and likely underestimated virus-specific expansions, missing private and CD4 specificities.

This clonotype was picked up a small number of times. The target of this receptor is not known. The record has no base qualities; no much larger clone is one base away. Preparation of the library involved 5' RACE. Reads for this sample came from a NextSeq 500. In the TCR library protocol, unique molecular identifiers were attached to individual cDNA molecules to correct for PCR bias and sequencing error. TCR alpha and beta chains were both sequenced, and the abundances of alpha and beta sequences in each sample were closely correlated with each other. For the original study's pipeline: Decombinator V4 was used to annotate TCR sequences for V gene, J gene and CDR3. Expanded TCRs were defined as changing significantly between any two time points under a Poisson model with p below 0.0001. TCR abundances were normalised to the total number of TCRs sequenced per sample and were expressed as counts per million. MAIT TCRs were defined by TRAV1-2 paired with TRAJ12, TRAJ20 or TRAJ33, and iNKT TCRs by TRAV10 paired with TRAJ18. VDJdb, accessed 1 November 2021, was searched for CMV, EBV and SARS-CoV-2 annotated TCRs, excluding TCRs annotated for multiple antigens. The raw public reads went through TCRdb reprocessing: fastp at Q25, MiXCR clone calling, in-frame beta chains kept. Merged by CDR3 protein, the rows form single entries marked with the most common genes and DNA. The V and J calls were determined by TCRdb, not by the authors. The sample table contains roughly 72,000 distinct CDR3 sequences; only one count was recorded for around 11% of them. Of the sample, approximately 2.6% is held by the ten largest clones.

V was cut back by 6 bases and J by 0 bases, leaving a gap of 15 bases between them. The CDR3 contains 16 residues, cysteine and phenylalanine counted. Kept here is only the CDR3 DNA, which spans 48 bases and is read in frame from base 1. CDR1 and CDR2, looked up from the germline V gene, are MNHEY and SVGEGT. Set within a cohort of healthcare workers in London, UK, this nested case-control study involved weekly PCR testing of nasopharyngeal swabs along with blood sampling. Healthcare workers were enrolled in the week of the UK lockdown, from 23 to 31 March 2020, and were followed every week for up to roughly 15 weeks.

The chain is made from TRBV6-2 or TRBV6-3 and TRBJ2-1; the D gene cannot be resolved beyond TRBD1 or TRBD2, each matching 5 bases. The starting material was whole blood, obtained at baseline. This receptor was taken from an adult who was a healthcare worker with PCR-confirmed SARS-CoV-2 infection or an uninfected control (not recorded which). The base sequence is TGTGCCAGCAGCCCGTGGGGGAAGAGCTCCTACAATGAGCAGTTCTTC. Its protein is CASSPWGKSSYNEQFF.